The present T cell receptor (beta chain) was sequenced within a study of blood T cell repertoires in COVID-19. Profiled with immunoSEQ multiplex PCR; TCRdb holds only in-frame clones, not every one. In the table there are some 140,000 clones, approximately 78% of which are singletons. The CDR3 runs to 13 residues. Trimming left V 6 bases short and J 4 bases short, with 12 bases between. This receptor was obtained from a man older than 75 with acute or convalescent COVID-19. V usage is TRBV12-3 or TRBV12-4 and J usage is TRBJ1-1; D unclear. Sequences were obtained from peripheral blood. CDR3 nucleotides: TGTGCCAGCAGAATTGGAGAGGGCACTGAAGCTTTCTTT. Its protein is CASRIGEGTEAFF.